One T cell receptor beta chain is described in this entry. What it recognizes is unknown. This specimen belongs to a study of CD8+CD57+ T cells in acquired aplastic anemia. The study's findings and limits: Overlapping CD8+ CDR3 repertoires of patients and controls contained some 30 shared sequences. The CD8+ Simpson's diversity of patients and controls was not significantly different.

The CDR3 spans 14 residues. Germline CDR1 SGHRS, CDR2 YFSETQ. Trimming cost V 0 bases and J 10 bases, with 11 bases left between them. Whoever was chosen for sequencing had shown CD8+CD57+ cell expansion by flow cytometry. All patients had severe acquired aplastic anemia. Genomic DNA templated the TCR beta VDJ and CDR3 profiling. TCRdb reanalysed the reads using MiXCR and keeps one entry per CDR3 protein. The profile covers roughly 190,000 distinct CDR3 sequences, with more than 45% appearing a single time and approximately 9.7% taken by the ten largest. The chain couples TRBV5-1 to TRBJ1-6; tentatively, D is TRBD1 (6 bases). Specimen: sorted CD4+, CD8+, or CD8+CD57+ T cells (not recorded which) from PBMCs. This sequence originates from a human donor with aplastic anemia. Here the CDR3 reads CASSLEGVRSPLHF. The CDR3 coding sequence is TGCGCCAGCAGCTTGGAGGGGGTGAGGTCACCCCTCCACTTT.